The 12 T cell receptor beta chains listed next were all sequenced from one sample in a study of shared clonotypes between healthy human individuals. Libraries were prepared by immunoSEQ multiplex PCR; TCRdb keeps only in-frame clonotypes and omits some of them. The table has approximately 1.5 million clones, 98% seen once; the top ten hold less than 0.55%. The sequenced sample was naive CD4+ T cells sorted from blood. The sample's subset: CD45RA+ positively selected. The receptor set was obtained from a man younger than 45 in good health.

The rearrangement links TRBV10-2 to TRBJ2-7; 9 nucleotides agree with TRBD2. CDR3 size: 13 residues. The germline V gene has CDR1 WSHSY and CDR2 SAAADI. The trim removed 5 bases at V and 3 bases at J, leaving 2 bases unmatched. CDR3 coding DNA: TGCGCCAGCAGTCCTAGCGGGATCTACGAGCAGTACTTC. This translates into CASSPSGIYEQYF.

The V and J genes are TRBV27 and TRBJ1-5, with unresolved D. Germline V gene data show CDR1 as MNHEY and CDR2 as SMNVEV (reference sequence). V was pared by 6 bases and J by 2 bases, with 17 bases between. The CDR3 is 16 residues long. CDR3 protein: CASSPTSSRGNQPQHF. CDR3 sequence (DNA): TGTGCCAGCAGCCCGACCTCGTCTAGGGGCAATCAGCCCCAGCATTTT.

V usage is TRBV6-1 and J usage is TRBJ2-7; 7 bases agree with TRBD2. With V trimmed by 2 bases and J by 7 bases, 5 bases remained unmatched. CDR3 length: 13 amino acids. The germline CDR1 and CDR2 sequences are MNHNS and SASEGT. CDR3 amino acids: CASSERLGGEQYF. Written as DNA, the CDR3 is TGTGCCAGCAGTGAAAGGTTGGGGGGGGAGCAGTACTTC.

This sequence joins TRBV9 and TRBJ2-6; 12 bases are shared with TRBD1. Germline V lookup: CDR1 SGDLS, CDR2 YYNGEE. CDR3 length: 19 amino acids. The ends lost 2 bases at V and 4 bases at J; junction bases unmatched: 10. The CDR3 DNA reads TGTGCCAGCAGCGTGGGACCGGGACAGGGGGCGCAGGGGGCCAACGTCCTGACTTTC. This gives the protein CASSVGPGQGAQGANVLTF.

Regarding this clone: The sample has other DNA sequences that encode this CDR3 too. The rearrangement links TRBV5-1 to TRBJ2-6; no clear D. The V gene lost 8 bases and the J gene lost 0 bases, with 6 bases spanning the gap. Germline-derived CDR1 and CDR2 are SGHRS and YFSETQ. The CDR3 spans 13 residues. CDR3 sequence reads: CASSLSGANVLTF. The CDR3 DNA reads as TGCGCCAGTTCCCTCTCTGGGGCCAACGTCCTGACTTTC. Full variable domain (outside the CDR3, taken from reference TRBV5-1 and TRBJ2-6): KAGVTQTPRYLIKTRGQQVTLSCSPISGHRSVSWYQQTPGQGLQFLFEYFSETQRNKGNFPGRFSGRQFSNSRSEMNVSTLELGDSALYLCASSLSGANVLTFGAGSRLTVL.

The V call is TRBV21-1, the J call TRBJ2-1; TRBD2 is taken as the D call from the table, unchecked against the DNA. TRBV21-1 is a pseudogene. The CDR3 spans 20 residues. As DNA, the CDR3 is TGTGCCAGCAGCAAACACGCACCGGGACTAGCGGGAGGACCCTACAATGAGCAGTTCTTC. Translating gives CASSKHAPGLAGGPYNEQFF.

This chain uses TRBV5-1 with TRBJ2-1, with a possible D match to TRBD2 (5 bases). The CDR3 totals 16 residues. Germline V gene lookup returns CDR1 SGHRS and CDR2 YFSETQ. V was trimmed by 0 bases and J by 2 bases, leaving 12 bases between them. CDR3 DNA sequence: TGCGCCAGCAGCTTGGTAAAGAGGAGGACCTACAATGAGCAGTTCTTC. Protein product: CASSLVKRRTYNEQFF.

V usage is TRBV27 and J usage is TRBJ2-7, with D uncertain. Germline V lookup: CDR1 MNHEY, CDR2 SMNVEV (reference sequence). This CDR3 is 13 amino acids long. V was clipped by 2 bases and J by 0 bases, with 5 bases between them. The CDR3 DNA sequence: TGTGCCAGCAGTTTAATGCCCTCCTACGAGCAGTACTTC. Translation gives CASSLMPSYEQYF.

The chain links TRBV23-1 to TRBJ2-5; TRBD1 agrees at 12 bases. TRBV23-1 is an open reading frame, and its role is uncertain. The CDR3 extends over 17 amino acids. With 0 bases clipped from V and 4 bases from J, the junction kept 6 bases outside the gene matches. CDR3 region: CASSQSRGGQGAETQYF. The CDR3 nucleotides read TGCGCCAGCAGTCAATCGAGGGGGGGACAGGGGGCAGAGACCCAGTACTTC.

This clone was observed a handful of times. This sequence joins TRBV9 and TRBJ2-1; tentative D call: TRBD2 (6 bases). Trimming pared 4 bases from V and 0 bases from J, leaving 11 bases between. Germline loops: CDR1 SGDLS, CDR2 YYNGEE. The CDR3 is 15 amino acids. The CDR3 loop is CASSPEEGSYNEQFF. CDR3 coding DNA: TGTGCCAGCAGCCCAGAGGAGGGCTCCTACAATGAGCAGTTCTTC.

The chain couples TRBV27 to TRBJ2-5; D is perhaps TRBD1 or TRBD2 (5 bases each). CDR1 is MNHEY, CDR2 SMNVEV, per germline (reference sequence). V was pared by 5 bases and J by 5 bases, with 21 bases between. This CDR3 region has 16 residues. CDR3 residues: CASSASRDVLFETQYF. As DNA, the CDR3 is TGTGCCAGCAGTGCAAGCCGGGACGTCCTATTTGAGACCCAGTACTTC.

In the case of this clone: This CDR3 is also generated by other DNA sequences in the sample. The V call is TRBV9, the J call TRBJ2-7; weak D call: TRBD1 (6 bases). CDR3 size: 14 residues. Trimming pared 3 bases from V and 0 bases from J, leaving 10 bases between. Per the germline V gene, CDR1 is SGDLS and CDR2 is YYNGEE. The CDR3 is CASSATDSSYEQYF. DNA for the CDR3: TGTGCCAGCAGCGCCACGGACAGCTCCTACGAGCAGTACTTC.